These 21 T cell receptor beta chains were all obtained from the same sample, sequenced in a study of blood T cell repertoires in COVID-19. Profiling relied on immunoSEQ multiplex PCR, and the TCRdb table lists in-frame clones only, not all of them. The sample contains tens of thousands of clones, around 90% of which appear only once. Sequenced: peripheral blood. These receptors all come from a man between 70 and 80 years old with active COVID-19.

In this sample, this clone turned up once. The V call is TRBV3-1 (or the pseudogene TRBV3-2), the J call TRBJ2-3; D ambiguous. There are 15 residues in the CDR3. V lost 4 bases to trimming and J lost 0 bases, with 11 bases between them. Germline assignment: CDR1 LGHDT and CDR2 YNNKEL (reference sequence). In DNA form, the CDR3 reads TGTGCCAGCAGCCCTACCCTTGATAGCACAGATACGCAGTATTTT. Amino acids: CASSPTLDSTDTQYF.

The chain uses TRBV11-2 and TRBJ2-7, with D possibly matching TRBD1 (6 bases). This CDR3 spans 15 amino acids. V lost 0 bases to trimming and J lost 2 bases, with 11 bases between them. The germline V gene encodes CDR1 SGHAT and CDR2 FQNNGV. CDR3 nucleotide sequence: TGTGCCAGCAGCTTAGAACAGACAGGCACCTACGAGCAGTACTTC. Residues: CASSLEQTGTYEQYF.

The V call is TRBV19, the J call TRBJ1-5; weak D call: TRBD1 (6 bases). V was cut by 4 bases and J by 3 bases, with 13 bases left in between. CDR3 size: 15 residues. The germline CDR1 and CDR2 sequences are LNHDA and SQIVND (reference sequence). CDR3 sequence reads: CASSTGTTDNQPQHF. The CDR3 DNA follows: TGTGCCAGTAGTACTGGGACAACCGACAATCAGCCCCAGCATTTT.

This clone was recorded only once. This chain connects TRBV3-1 (or the pseudogene TRBV3-2) to TRBJ2-5, with TRBD2 as a possible D gene (7 bases). V was trimmed by 4 bases and J by 4 bases, leaving 16 bases between them. Germline V gene sequence: CDR1 LGHDT, CDR2 YNNKEL (reference sequence). This CDR3 is 15 amino acids long. CDR3 residues: CASSPSEGGLETQYF. The CDR3, as DNA: TGTGCCAGCAGCCCCTCGGAGGGGGGGCTAGAGACCCAGTACTTC.

The chain combines TRBV6-5 with TRBJ2-7; D may be TRBD1 (6 bases). CDR1 is MNHEY and CDR2 is SVGAGI in the germline V gene. Trimming removed 5 bases from V and 3 bases from J, with 11 bases in between. CDR3 size: 13 residues. The CDR3 protein is CASSQGSYYEQYF. CDR3 DNA sequence: TGTGCCAGCAGTCAGGGGAGCTACTACGAGCAGTACTTC.

This chain links TRBV5-1 with TRBJ2-3, with a weak D call TRBD2 (7 bases). Germline assignment: CDR1 SGHRS and CDR2 YFSETQ. The CDR3 length is 16 residues. V lost 2 bases to trimming and J lost 1 base, with 14 bases between them. The DNA for the CDR3 is TGCGCCAGCAGCTTTAACGGGGGGCTCGGCACAGATACGCAGTATTTT. Translation: CASSFNGGLGTDTQYF. Based on the CDR3 plus reference TRBV5-1 and TRBJ2-3, the full variable domain is KAGVTQTPRYLIKTRGQQVTLSCSPISGHRSVSWYQQTPGQGLQFLFEYFSETQRNKGNFPGRFSGRQFSNSRSEMNVSTLELGDSALYLCASSFNGGLGTDTQYFGPGTRLTVL.

The genes are TRBV2 and TRBJ2-4, with D possibly being TRBD1 (6 bases). CDR3 size: 16 residues. In germline, CDR1 is SNHLY, CDR2 FYNNEI. Deletions cut 4 bases from V and 0 bases from J, with 13 bases between. The CDR3 DNA sequence: TGTGCCAGCAGTGGGGTCCAGGGGATAGCCAAAAACATTCAGTACTTC. It encodes CASSGVQGIAKNIQYF. Looking up the rest from reference TRBV2 and TRBJ2-4 gives the full variable domain: EPEVTQTPSHQVTQMGQEVILRCVPISNHLYFYWYRQILGQKVEFLVSFYNNEISEKSEIFDDQFSVERPDGSNFTLKIRSTKLEDSAMYFCASSGVQGIAKNIQYFGAGTRLSVL.

This clone is medium-sized within its sample. The chain couples TRBV9 to TRBJ2-3, with D tentatively TRBD2 (6 bases). V was pared by 5 bases and J by 2 bases, with 15 bases between. Germline CDR1 is SGDLS and CDR2 is YYNGEE. CDR3 length equals 15 residues. CDR3 bases: TGTGCCAGCAGTCCCGGGACTGGGGCCACAGATACGCAGTATTTT. Its protein product is CASSPGTGATDTQYF.

V gene TRBV19 combines with J gene TRBJ1-5; 9 bases match TRBD1. J gave up 7 bases and V 4 bases, and 5 bases lay outside the gene matches. Germline V gives CDR1 LNHDA, CDR2 SQIVND (reference sequence). The CDR3 extends over 14 amino acids. The CDR3 is CASSNTGGRQPQHF. CDR3 DNA sequence: TGTGCCAGTAGTAATACAGGGGGCAGACAGCCCCAGCATTTT.

The V call is TRBV4-1, the J call TRBJ2-7; tentative D call: TRBD1 (5 bases). Germline lookup yields CDR1 MGHRA and CDR2 YSYEKL. The V gene lost 1 base and the J gene lost 1 base, with 14 bases spanning the gap. CDR3 length equals 16 residues. The CDR3 loop reads CASSQGITGISYEQYF. DNA of the CDR3: TGCGCCAGCAGCCAAGGGATAACAGGAATTTCCTACGAGCAGTACTTC.

The V gene is TRBV7-8, the J gene TRBJ2-5; D might be TRBD1 (6 bases). Trimming shortened V by 4 bases and J by 5 bases, and 8 bases separated the two germline ends. The length of the CDR3 is 12 residues. Germline V gene lookup returns CDR1 SGHVS and CDR2 FQNEAQ. As DNA, the CDR3 is TGTGCCAGCAGCTCCAGGGGTGAGACCCAGTACTTC. Translation gives CASSSRGETQYF.

This chain uses TRBV19 with TRBJ1-5; D gene uncertain. The CDR3 extends over 14 amino acids. Germline lookup yields CDR1 LNHDA and CDR2 SQIVND (reference sequence). The V and J ends lost 3 bases and 3 bases respectively, with 9 bases between them. CDR3 region: CASSIGRNNQPQHF. CDR3 nucleotides: TGTGCCAGTAGTATTGGCAGGAACAATCAGCCCCAGCATTTT.

This clone was seen just once. This chain connects TRBV2 to TRBJ2-7, with 7 bases aligning to TRBD2. The germline V gene has CDR1 SNHLY and CDR2 FYNNEI. The CDR3 is 13 residues long. V gave up 8 bases and J gave up 3 bases; unmatched junction bases: 7. In DNA form, the CDR3 reads TGTGCCAGCGCTGGGGGGGTCCTCTACGAGCAGTACTTC. Translated: CASAGGVLYEQYF.

CDR3 DNA: TGTGCCAGAAGCCTGTTCCGGACAGGGCCTAACTATGGCTACACCTTC. Translation: CARSLFRTGPNYGYTF. The chain links TRBV5-3 to TRBJ1-2; 8 bases map to TRBD1. Being an ORF, TRBV5-3 has a function that is uncertain. The CDR3 covers 16 residues. V dropped 4 bases and J dropped 0; count of bases not matched to a gene: 8.

This sequence joins TRBV19 and TRBJ1-5, with 8 bases that match TRBD1. This CDR3 contains 15 residues. With V trimmed by 3 bases and J by 2 bases, 3 bases remained unmatched. CDR1 is LNHDA, CDR2 SQIVND, per germline (reference sequence). CDR3 sequence: CASSIDRGRNQPQHF. CDR3 coding DNA: TGTGCCAGTAGTATCGACAGGGGACGCAATCAGCCCCAGCATTTT. Full variable domain (outside the CDR3, taken from reference TRBV19 and TRBJ1-5): DGGITQSPKYLFRKEGQNVTLSCEQNLNHDAMYWYRQDPGQGLRLIYYSQIVNDFQKGDIAEGYSVSREKKESFPLTVTSAQKNPTAFYLCASSIDRGRNQPQHFGDGTRLSIL.

The chain combines TRBV12-5 with TRBJ1-5; perhaps TRBD1 as D (5 bases). V was cut by 5 bases and J by 11 bases, with 19 bases left in between. Germline V gene lookup returns CDR1 LGHNT and CDR2 FRNRAP. The CDR3 extends over 14 amino acids. CDR3 amino acids: CASGVDSLLVAQHF. Written as DNA, the CDR3 is TGTGCTAGTGGTGTCGACAGTCTACTCGTAGCCCAGCATTTT. The full variable domain, its missing parts supplied by reference TRBV12-5 and TRBJ1-5, is DARVTQTPRHKVTEMGQEVTMRCQPILGHNTVFWYRQTMMQGLELLAYFRNRAPLDDSGMPKDRFSAEMPDATLATLKIQPSEPRDSAVYFCASGVDSLLVAQHFGDGTRLSIL.

The J gene is TRBJ2-7, the V gene TRBV10-2; 7 nucleotides align to TRBD2. In germline, CDR1 is WSHSY, CDR2 SAAADI. The CDR3 covers 14 residues. With 4 bases clipped from V and 2 bases from J, the junction kept 5 bases outside the gene matches. The CDR3 here is CASSGWEGTYEQYF. Here the CDR3 DNA reads TGCGCCAGCAGTGGTTGGGAGGGCACCTACGAGCAGTACTTC.

This chain uses TRBV9 with TRBJ1-2; the D gene is possibly TRBD1 (5 bases). Trimming shortened V by 2 bases and J by 4 bases, and 15 bases separated the two germline ends. CDR1 is SGDLS, CDR2 YYNGEE, per germline. The CDR3 contains 15 residues. The CDR3 coding sequence is TGTGCCAGCAGCGTTAAAGGGCTCGGGGGCTATGGCTACACCTTC. This sequence encodes CASSVKGLGGYGYTF.

The gene calls are TRBV4-3 and TRBJ2-3, with 8 bases identical to TRBD2. Per germline, CDR1 LGHNA and CDR2 YSLEER. CDR3 length equals 15 residues. V lost 3 bases to trimming and J lost 1 base; unmatched junction nucleotides: 3. The CDR3 region is CASSHLTSGTDTQYF. The CDR3 DNA reads as TGCGCCAGCAGCCATTTGACTAGCGGCACAGATACGCAGTATTTT.

V usage is TRBV6-5 and J usage is TRBJ1-6, with 9 bases aligning to TRBD1. This CDR3 has 15 amino acids. CDR1 MNHEY and CDR2 SVGAGI come from the germline V gene. With 8 bases clipped from V and 7 bases from J, the junction kept 9 bases outside the gene matches. The CDR3 region is CASGSQGAQNSPLHF. In DNA, the CDR3 is TGTGCCAGCGGATCACAGGGGGCGCAGAATTCACCCCTCCACTTT.

The genes are TRBV5-1 and TRBJ1-5, with a tentative D call TRBD1 (6 bases). V was trimmed by 0 bases and J by 6 bases, leaving 10 bases between them. Germline values: CDR1 SGHRS, CDR2 YFSETQ. CDR3 length: 14 amino acids. The CDR3 sequence is CASSLEGGGQPQHF. The CDR3 DNA follows: TGCGCCAGCAGCTTGGAAGGGGGTGGTCAGCCCCAGCATTTT.